A selection of T cell receptor beta chains follows, all from one sample in a study of spatial heterogeneity in lung cancer. From the 5' RACE reads, TCRdb called clonotypes with MiXCR, one entry per CDR3 protein. The table records roughly 79,000 distinct CDR3 sequences, roughly 12% of them present only once. Specimen: PBMCs, collected at surgery. The source of these receptors is a male donor with early-stage non-small cell lung cancer. CDR3s include the opening cysteine and the closing phenylalanine or tryptophan. A D gene is named only where the DNA matches it firmly. Not all rows give a size; the values are once, few, many and, for expanded clones, a class.

V gene: TRBV30
clone size: .
CDR3 length: 14
D gene: .
J gene: TRBJ1-1
CDR3 DNA: TGTGCCTGGAGTGTAGGGGCCCTGAACACTGAAGCTTTCTTT
CDR3 protein: CAWSVGALNTEAFF

V gene: TRBV19
clone size: few
CDR3 length: 16
D gene: TRBD1
J gene: TRBJ1-1
CDR3 DNA: TGTGCCAGTAGGGGACAGGGGGCCCGAGCGTCGACTGAAGCTTTCTTT
CDR3 protein: CASRGQGARASTEAFF

V gene: TRBV24-1
clone size: .
CDR3 length: 19
D gene: TRBD2
J gene: TRBJ2-3
CDR3 DNA: TGTGCCACCAGTGATGCAGGAACTCCTAGCGGGGGGGGCACAGATACGCAGTATTTT
CDR3 protein: CATSDAGTPSGGGTDTQYF

V gene: TRBV12-5
clone size: few
CDR3 length: 13
D gene: .
J gene: TRBJ2-2
CDR3 DNA: TGTGCTAGTGCCGAGAGGAACACCGGGGAGCTGTTTTTT
CDR3 protein: CASAERNTGELFF

V gene: TRBV6-1
clone size: .
CDR3 length: 12
D gene: .
J gene: TRBJ2-7
CDR3 DNA: TGTGCCAGCAAGGACGTCTCCTACGAGCAGTACTTC
CDR3 protein: CASKDVSYEQYF

V gene: TRBV2
clone size: many
CDR3 length: 12
D gene: .
J gene: TRBJ2-5
CDR3 DNA: TGTGCCAGCAGTAGAGTGGGAGAGACCCAGTACTTC
CDR3 protein: CASSRVGETQYF

V gene: TRBV5-1
clone size: few
CDR3 length: 14
D gene: .
J gene: TRBJ1-1
CDR3 DNA: TGCGCCAGCAGCTTGTCAGGGTCGAGCACTGAAGCTTTCTTT
CDR3 protein: CASSLSGSSTEAFF

V gene: TRBV15
clone size: few
CDR3 length: 13
D gene: .
J gene: TRBJ2-1
CDR3 DNA: TGTGCCACCAGCAGGGACTCCCACAATGAGCAGTTCTTC
CDR3 protein: CATSRDSHNEQFF

V gene: TRBV20-1
clone size: few
CDR3 length: 17
D gene: TRBD1
J gene: TRBJ1-5
CDR3 DNA: TGCAGTGCTCGGACAGGGGGCCAAGGATATAGCAATCAGCCCCAGCATTTT
CDR3 protein: CSARTGGQGYSNQPQHF

V gene: TRBV5-1
clone size: .
CDR3 length: 16
D gene: .
J gene: TRBJ2-2
CDR3 DNA: TGCGCCAGCACGCCACCTCCAGGGAAAAACACCGGGGAGCTGTTTTTT
CDR3 protein: CASTPPPGKNTGELFF

V gene: TRBV7-6
clone size: few
CDR3 length: 15
D gene: .
J gene: TRBJ1-1
CDR3 DNA: TGTGCCAGCAGCTTAGAGAGTGGACCCGGATTTGAAGCTTTCTTT
CDR3 protein: CASSLESGPGFEAFF

V gene: TRBV18
clone size: .
CDR3 length: 14
D gene: TRBD1
J gene: TRBJ2-7
CDR3 DNA: TGTGCCAGCTCACCGAACAGGGGGCCCTACGAGCAGTACTTC
CDR3 protein: CASSPNRGPYEQYF

V gene: TRBV6-5
clone size: few
CDR3 length: 15
D gene: .
J gene: TRBJ2-3
CDR3 DNA: TGTGCCAGCAGTCAGAGGGGGGCCCGCACAGATACGCAGTATTTT
CDR3 protein: CASSQRGARTDTQYF

V gene: TRBV27
clone size: .
CDR3 length: 14
D gene: .
J gene: TRBJ2-3
CDR3 DNA: TGTGCCAGCAGTTGGGGGGTCAGCACAGATACGCAGTATTTT
CDR3 protein: CASSWGVSTDTQYF

V gene: TRBV29-1
clone size: few
CDR3 length: 14
D gene: .
J gene: TRBJ1-1
CDR3 DNA: TGCAGCGTCGCCCTCAGGGTTCTGGACACTGAAGCTTTCTTT
CDR3 protein: CSVALRVLDTEAFF

V gene: TRBV29-1
clone size: many
CDR3 length: 14
D gene: TRBD1
J gene: TRBJ1-2
CDR3 DNA: TGCAGCGTTGAAGGGACAGGGTTTGTCTATGGCTACACCTTC
CDR3 protein: CSVEGTGFVYGYTF

V gene: TRBV6-1
clone size: few
CDR3 length: 11
D gene: .
J gene: TRBJ1-2
CDR3 DNA: TGTGCCAGCAGTGTAAGGAATGGCTACACCTTC
CDR3 protein: CASSVRNGYTF

V gene: TRBV7-6
clone size: many
CDR3 length: 17
D gene: .
J gene: TRBJ1-5
CDR3 DNA: TGTGCCAGCAGTCTCTACGGGGGTTCTTATAGCAATCAGCCCCAGCATTTT
CDR3 protein: CASSLYGGSYSNQPQHF

V gene: TRBV6-1
clone size: few
CDR3 length: 17
D gene: TRBD2
J gene: TRBJ2-1
CDR3 DNA: TGTGCCAGCAGTCCCCTGGGACTAGCGGGAGTTGGCGGTGAGCAGTTCTTC
CDR3 protein: CASSPLGLAGVGGEQFF

V gene: TRBV18
clone size: few
CDR3 length: 16
D gene: TRBD2
J gene: TRBJ2-5
CDR3 DNA: TGTGCCAGCTCACCACCGTCGGGAGGGCCGGGAGAGACCCAGTACTTC
CDR3 protein: CASSPPSGGPGETQYF

V gene: TRBV15
clone size: .
CDR3 length: 13
D gene: .
J gene: TRBJ2-1
CDR3 DNA: TGTGCCACCAGCCGACCGACAGTTTTAGAGCAGTTCTTC
CDR3 protein: CATSRPTVLEQFF

V gene: TRBV6-2/TRBV6-3
clone size: .
CDR3 length: 15
D gene: .
J gene: TRBJ2-7
CDR3 DNA: TGTGCCAGCAGTTACACCCGGGACACCTCCTACGAGCAGTACTTC
CDR3 protein: CASSYTRDTSYEQYF

V gene: TRBV11-2
clone size: .
CDR3 length: 15
D gene: .
J gene: TRBJ2-5
CDR3 DNA: TGTGCCAGCAGCCCAACCACGGTCTTTCAAGAGACCCAGTACTTC
CDR3 protein: CASSPTTVFQETQYF

V gene: TRBV7-2
clone size: many
CDR3 length: 14
D gene: .
J gene: TRBJ2-3
CDR3 DNA: TGTGCCAGCAGCTTAGTTAGCTCCACAGATACGCAGTATTTT
CDR3 protein: CASSLVSSTDTQYF

V gene: TRBV7-2
clone size: many
CDR3 length: 14
D gene: .
J gene: TRBJ2-1
CDR3 DNA: TGTGCCAGCAGCTTAAACCCAGGCTACAATGAGCAGTTCTTC
CDR3 protein: CASSLNPGYNEQFF

V gene: TRBV11-1
clone size: .
CDR3 length: 17
D gene: TRBD1
J gene: TRBJ2-2
CDR3 DNA: TGTGCCAGCAGCTTAGAGATCTGGCAGGGGGTCGGCGGGGAGCTGTTTTTT
CDR3 protein: CASSLEIWQGVGGELFF

V gene: TRBV3-1
clone size: .
CDR3 length: 17
D gene: .
J gene: TRBJ2-4
CDR3 DNA: TGTGCCAGCAGAAGAGAAGGGGCACGGGGCGCCAAAAACATTCAGTACTTC
CDR3 protein: CASRREGARGAKNIQYF

V gene: TRBV20-1
clone size: .
CDR3 length: 11
D gene: .
J gene: TRBJ1-1
CDR3 DNA: TGCAGTGCCACCTACGGGGCTGAAGCTTTCTTT
CDR3 protein: CSATYGAEAFF

V gene: TRBV29-1
clone size: few
CDR3 length: 11
D gene: .
J gene: TRBJ2-3
CDR3 DNA: TGCAGCGTCGAGGGGACAGATACGCAGTATTTT
CDR3 protein: CSVEGTDTQYF

V gene: TRBV7-9
clone size: many
CDR3 length: 10
D gene: .
J gene: TRBJ1-1
CDR3 DNA: TGTGCCATACGAAATGGTGAAGCTTTCTTT
CDR3 protein: CAIRNGEAFF

V gene: TRBV7-9
clone size: many
CDR3 length: 14
D gene: .
J gene: TRBJ2-3
CDR3 DNA: TGTGCCAGCAGCTGGCCGCAGGGGACAGATACGCAGTATTTT
CDR3 protein: CASSWPQGTDTQYF

V gene: TRBV24-1
clone size: few
CDR3 length: 14
D gene: TRBD2
J gene: TRBJ2-5
CDR3 DNA: TGTGCCACCAGTGATTTTACTAGCGGAGAGACCCAGTACTTC
CDR3 protein: CATSDFTSGETQYF

V gene: TRBV7-9
clone size: many
CDR3 length: 13
D gene: .
J gene: TRBJ1-5
CDR3 DNA: TGTGCCAGCAGGTCGGGCGGTGCCGGGCCCCAGCATTTT
CDR3 protein: CASRSGGAGPQHF

V gene: TRBV29-1
clone size: few
CDR3 length: 13
D gene: .
J gene: TRBJ1-2
CDR3 DNA: TGCAGCGTTTACATTGAGGGCCACTATGGCTACACCTTC
CDR3 protein: CSVYIEGHYGYTF

V gene: TRBV20-1
clone size: few
CDR3 length: 16
D gene: .
J gene: TRBJ1-2
CDR3 DNA: TGCAGTGCTAGAGATGGGCAGACCAGGAATCACTATGGCTACACCTTC
CDR3 protein: CSARDGQTRNHYGYTF

V gene: TRBV30
clone size: .
CDR3 length: 14
D gene: TRBD2
J gene: TRBJ2-1
CDR3 DNA: TGTGCCTGGGAGACTAGCGGGTTGTACAATGAGCAGTTCTTC
CDR3 protein: CAWETSGLYNEQFF

V gene: TRBV23-1
clone size: .
CDR3 length: 16
D gene: .
J gene: TRBJ2-1
CDR3 DNA: TGCGCCAGCAGTCATCACAGCCGGGACTCTTACAATGAGCAGTTCTTC
CDR3 protein: CASSHHSRDSYNEQFF

V gene: TRBV5-1
clone size: many
CDR3 length: 15
D gene: TRBD2
J gene: TRBJ2-3
CDR3 DNA: TGCGCCAGCAGCTCCCTGGGACTAGGGTCGGATACGCAGTATTTT
CDR3 protein: CASSSLGLGSDTQYF

V gene: TRBV5-1
clone size: many
CDR3 length: 15
D gene: TRBD2
J gene: TRBJ2-3
CDR3 DNA: TGCGCCACCAGCGGGGTGGCTTCAAGCACAGATACGCAGTATTTT
CDR3 protein: CATSGVASSTDTQYF

V gene: TRBV29-1
clone size: few
CDR3 length: 16
D gene: TRBD2
J gene: TRBJ2-7
CDR3 DNA: TGCAGCGTTGAAGGGGGGGGACTAGCGGGAGACGACGAGCAGTACTTC
CDR3 protein: CSVEGGGLAGDDEQYF

V gene: TRBV2
clone size: few
CDR3 length: 13
D gene: TRBD1
J gene: TRBJ2-7
CDR3 DNA: TGTGCCAGCAAAGGGACAGGATCCTACGAGCAGTACTTC
CDR3 protein: CASKGTGSYEQYF

V gene: TRBV6-6
clone size: many
CDR3 length: 12
D gene: TRBD1
J gene: TRBJ1-1
CDR3 DNA: TGTGCCAGCAGCCTTGGACAGGCCGAAGCTTTCTTT
CDR3 protein: CASSLGQAEAFF

V gene: TRBV6-5
clone size: few
CDR3 length: 13
D gene: TRBD1
J gene: TRBJ1-1
CDR3 DNA: TGTGCCAGCAGTCGGGACAGGGACACTGAAGCTTTCTTT
CDR3 protein: CASSRDRDTEAFF

V gene: TRBV18
clone size: few
CDR3 length: 15
D gene: .
J gene: TRBJ1-1
CDR3 DNA: TGTGCCAGCTCACCGCTACGGGGGCCGAACACTGAAGCTTTCTTT
CDR3 protein: CASSPLRGPNTEAFF

V gene: TRBV4-1
clone size: .
CDR3 length: 13
D gene: .
J gene: TRBJ2-7
CDR3 DNA: TGCGCCAGCAGCTTAGGGGTAGTCTACGAGCAGTACTTC
CDR3 protein: CASSLGVVYEQYF

V gene: TRBV11-2
clone size: few
CDR3 length: 15
D gene: .
J gene: TRBJ1-2
CDR3 DNA: TGTGCCAGCAGCTTGACGGAGGGATGGAACTATGGCTACACCTTC
CDR3 protein: CASSLTEGWNYGYTF

V gene: TRBV20-1
clone size: few
CDR3 length: 13
D gene: .
J gene: TRBJ2-3
CDR3 DNA: TGCAGTGCTAAGCAACCGGAAACAGATACGCAGTATTTT
CDR3 protein: CSAKQPETDTQYF

V gene: TRBV5-6
clone size: .
CDR3 length: 15
D gene: TRBD2
J gene: TRBJ2-5
CDR3 DNA: TGTGCCAGCAGCCATCTAGCGGGGGCGCGAGAGACCCAGTACTTC
CDR3 protein: CASSHLAGARETQYF

V gene: TRBV6-1
clone size: many
CDR3 length: 16
D gene: .
J gene: TRBJ1-6
CDR3 DNA: TGTGCCAGCAGTGAAAGAGAGGACAGTTATAATTCACCCCTCCACTTT
CDR3 protein: CASSEREDSYNSPLHF

V gene: TRBV25-1
clone size: .
CDR3 length: 16
D gene: TRBD2
J gene: TRBJ2-3
CDR3 DNA: TGTGCCAGCAGTGACTCCCTGGCGGGAGGTGTAGATACGCATTATTTT
CDR3 protein: CASSDSLAGGVDTHYF

V gene: TRBV19
clone size: .
CDR3 length: 13
D gene: .
J gene: TRBJ2-6
CDR3 DNA: TGTGCCAGTGCTCCCACAGGGGCCAACGTCCTGACTTTC
CDR3 protein: CASAPTGANVLTF

V gene: TRBV10-1
clone size: .
CDR3 length: 14
D gene: .
J gene: TRBJ2-7
CDR3 DNA: TGCGCCAGCAGTGGGGACAACCCAGCCTACGAGCAGTACTTC
CDR3 protein: CASSGDNPAYEQYF

V gene: TRBV10-2
clone size: few
CDR3 length: 17
D gene: .
J gene: TRBJ2-4
CDR3 DNA: TGCGCCAGCATTGACTCCAGGGAGATGGTGGCCAAAAACATTCAGTACTTC
CDR3 protein: CASIDSREMVAKNIQYF

V gene: TRBV20-1
clone size: .
CDR3 length: 17
D gene: .
J gene: TRBJ1-1
CDR3 DNA: TGCAGTGCTAGAGATAACCCTTCCCGGCTCCCCCACACTGAAGCTTTCTTT
CDR3 protein: CSARDNPSRLPHTEAFF

V gene: TRBV7-9
clone size: .
CDR3 length: 14
D gene: TRBD1
J gene: TRBJ1-5
CDR3 DNA: TGTGCCAGCAGCTTAGGGACAGGGCCCCAGCCCCAGCATTTT
CDR3 protein: CASSLGTGPQPQHF

V gene: TRBV3-1
clone size: few
CDR3 length: 12
D gene: TRBD1
J gene: TRBJ2-2
CDR3 DNA: TGTGCGGTTGGACAGGGGGCCGGGGAGCTGTTTTTT
CDR3 protein: CAVGQGAGELFF

V gene: TRBV29-1
clone size: few
CDR3 length: 14
D gene: TRBD2
J gene: TRBJ2-1
CDR3 DNA: TGCAGCGTGGAAGGACTAGCGGTATACAATGAGCAGTTCTTC
CDR3 protein: CSVEGLAVYNEQFF

V gene: TRBV6-6
clone size: few
CDR3 length: 16
D gene: TRBD1
J gene: TRBJ1-1
CDR3 DNA: TGTGCCAGCAGTTCCGGGACAGGGACGGAGAACACTGAAGCTTTCTTT
CDR3 protein: CASSSGTGTENTEAFF

V gene: TRBV30
clone size: few
CDR3 length: 13
D gene: TRBD1
J gene: TRBJ2-5
CDR3 DNA: TGTGCCTGGACCGGACAGGGGTTCAGGACCCAGTACTTC
CDR3 protein: CAWTGQGFRTQYF

V gene: TRBV7-8
clone size: many
CDR3 length: 13
D gene: .
J gene: TRBJ1-2
CDR3 DNA: TGTGCCAGCAGCTTAGAGACAGTCCGTGGCTACACCTTC
CDR3 protein: CASSLETVRGYTF